A selection of T cell receptor beta chains follows, all from one sample in a study of stem cell transplantation in POMP-related autoinflammatory disease. Sequencing used immunoSEQ multiplex PCR; TCRdb keeps in-frame clones, though not all of them. The sample includes about 32,000 clones, 88% of them seen just once. Source: CD4+ T cells from PBMCs, taken before stem cell transplantation. The receptors were sampled from a human donor with POMP-related autoinflammation and immune dysregulation (PRAID). The CDR3 runs from the conserved cysteine through the conserved F or W. D genes are given only for firm matches. A clone size is listed for some rows: how often the clone was seen (once, few, many), or a class if it is expanded.

CDR3 protein | CDR3 DNA | D gene | J gene | CDR3 length | V gene | clone size
CASSRGRGNTIYF | TGTGCCAGCAGCAGGGGACGGGGAAACACCATATATTTT | - | TRBJ1-3 | 13 | TRBV6-1 | -
CASIVGPSNSGNTIYF | TGTGCCAGCATCGTTGGACCGTCGAACTCTGGAAACACCATATATTTT | - | TRBJ1-3 | 16 | TRBV28 | -
CASSGQPQNTEAFF | TGCGCCAGCAGTGGACAGCCACAAAACACTGAAGCTTTCTTT | - | TRBJ1-1 | 14 | TRBV5-1 | -
CASSLGAEAFF | TGCGCCAGCAGCTTAGGGGCTGAAGCTTTCTTT | - | TRBJ1-1 | 11 | TRBV5-1 | -
CASSYRANYGYTF | TGTGCCAGCAGTTACCGAGCTAACTATGGCTACACCTTC | - | TRBJ1-2 | 13 | TRBV28 | -
CANSFTPQGRAFF | TGTGCCAACAGCTTCACCCCACAGGGGCGAGCTTTCTTT | TRBD1 | TRBJ1-1 | 13 | TRBV11-3 | -
CASSMPHNEQFF | TGTGCCAGTAGTATGCCCCACAATGAGCAGTTCTTC | - | TRBJ2-1 | 12 | TRBV19 | -
CASSLGGWINTGELFF | TGTGCCAGCAGCTTGGGAGGCTGGATAAACACCGGGGAGCTGTTTTTT | - | TRBJ2-2 | 16 | TRBV5-6 | -
CASSLQGQGAGEQYF | TGCGCCAGCAGCTTGCAGGGACAGGGGGCAGGCGAGCAGTACTTC | TRBD1 | TRBJ2-7 | 15 | TRBV5-1 | -
CSVEFGGSSSGETQYF | TGCAGCGTTGAATTTGGGGGAAGTAGTTCCGGGGAGACCCAGTACTTC | - | TRBJ2-5 | 16 | TRBV29-1 | once
CASGWTGGTDTQYF | TGTGCTAGTGGTTGGACAGGGGGCACAGATACGCAGTATTTT | TRBD1 | TRBJ2-3 | 14 | TRBV12-5 | -
CASSLWGRGLNYGYTF | TGTGCCAGCAGTTTATGGGGCAGGGGGCTTAACTATGGCTACACCTTC | TRBD1 | TRBJ1-2 | 16 | TRBV27 | -
CASSFGRGGQETQYF | TGTGCCAGCAGTTTCGGGAGGGGTGGTCAAGAGACCCAGTACTTC | TRBD2 | TRBJ2-5 | 15 | TRBV28 | -
CASSLAGEGTEAFF | TGTGCCAGCAGCTTAGCGGGGGAGGGAACTGAAGCTTTCTTT | - | TRBJ1-1 | 14 | TRBV7-6 | -
CAIKEGGGFTSTDTQYF | TGTGCCATCAAAGAGGGCGGGGGGTTCACTAGCACAGATACGCAGTATTTT | TRBD2 | TRBJ2-3 | 17 | TRBV10-3 | once
CASRRQGAIYGYTF | TGTGCCAGCCGTCGACAGGGCGCGATCTATGGCTACACCTTC | TRBD1 | TRBJ1-2 | 14 | TRBV6-5 | once
CASSVVPDATNEKLFF | TGTGCCAGCAGCGTAGTCCCTGACGCAACTAATGAAAAACTGTTTTTT | - | TRBJ1-4 | 16 | TRBV9 | -
CASSPRQEANTEAFF | TGTGCCAGTAGTCCACGACAGGAGGCGAACACTGAAGCTTTCTTT | - | TRBJ1-1 | 15 | TRBV19 | -
CSVGRYEQYF | TGCAGTGTTGGACGCTACGAGCAGTACTTC | - | TRBJ2-7 | 10 | TRBV20-1 | -
CASSLFSAQVEYF | TGTGCCAGCAGCTTATTTTCCGCGCAGGTGGAGTACTTC | - | TRBJ2-7 | 13 | TRBV7-2 | -
CASSGEPLWIAGEETQYF | TGTGCCAGCAGTGGGGAACCTCTTTGGATAGCGGGGGAAGAGACCCAGTACTTC | TRBD2 | TRBJ2-5 | 18 | TRBV6-1 | -
CASSSRSRYEQYF | TGTGCCAGCAGCTCCCGAAGTCGATACGAGCAGTACTTC | - | TRBJ2-7 | 13 | TRBV11-2 | -
CASSYSGQGRDEQFF | TGTGCCAGCAGTTACTCGGGACAGGGGAGGGATGAGCAGTTCTTC | TRBD1 | TRBJ2-1 | 15 | TRBV6-6 | -
CASRLARGEAYNEQFF | TGTGCAAGTCGCTTAGCGAGGGGAGAGGCCTACAATGAGCAGTTCTTC | - | TRBJ2-1 | 16 | TRBV12-2 | once
CASSQWTAANSPLHF | TGTGCCAGCAGCCAATGGACAGCCGCCAATTCACCCCTCCACTTT | - | TRBJ1-6 | 15 | TRBV14 | -
CASRQGLENTEAFF | TGTGCCAGTAGACAAGGGTTGGAGAACACTGAAGCTTTCTTT | - | TRBJ1-1 | 14 | TRBV19 | -
CASSYSYSTFTDTQYF | TGTGCCAGCAGTTACTCATACAGTACCTTCACAGATACGCAGTATTTT | - | TRBJ2-3 | 16 | TRBV6-5 | -
CASSLVGFGYEQFF | TGTGCCAGCAGCTTAGTTGGATTTGGGTATGAGCAGTTCTTC | - | TRBJ2-1 | 14 | TRBV7-2 | -
CASSYGRLPQETQYF | TGTGCCAGCAGTTACGGACGCCTGCCACAAGAGACCCAGTACTTC | - | TRBJ2-5 | 15 | TRBV6-5 | -
CASSQTSGGPYNEQFF | TGTGCCAGCAGCCAGACTAGCGGGGGCCCCTACAATGAGCAGTTCTTC | TRBD2 | TRBJ2-1 | 16 | TRBV7-6 | -
CASSLAPTRGPLGTEAFF | TGCGCCAGCAGCTTGGCTCCAACCCGGGGCCCCTTAGGCACTGAAGCTTTCTTT | - | TRBJ1-1 | 18 | TRBV5-1 | -
CASSLGSPGGTDTQYF | TGTGCCAGCAGCTTGGGGTCCCCGGGAGGAACAGATACGCAGTATTTT | TRBD2 | TRBJ2-3 | 16 | TRBV5-4 | -
CASSATDTQYF | TGTGCCAGCAGCGCCACAGATACGCAGTATTTT | - | TRBJ2-3 | 11 | TRBV9 | -
CASSVQETQYF | TGTGCCAGCAGCGTCCAAGAGACCCAGTACTTC | - | TRBJ2-5 | 11 | TRBV6-1 | -
CATSRAQREGPYNEQFF | TGTGCCACCAGCAGAGCGCAGCGGGAGGGCCCCTACAATGAGCAGTTCTTC | TRBD2 | TRBJ2-1 | 17 | TRBV15 | -
CASSKRDRANEQFF | TGTGCCAGCAGTAAAAGGGACAGGGCAAATGAGCAGTTCTTC | TRBD1 | TRBJ2-1 | 14 | TRBV27 | -
CASSLAGAYEQYF | TGTGCCAGCAGTCTAGCGGGGGCCTACGAGCAGTACTTC | TRBD2 | TRBJ2-7 | 13 | TRBV7-3 | -
CASGLARQGNEQFF | TGTGCTAGTGGTTTGGCCAGACAGGGGAATGAGCAGTTCTTC | TRBD1 | TRBJ2-1 | 14 | TRBV12-5 | -
CASSLGTVSNTEAFF | TGTGCCAGCTCACTTGGGACAGTCTCGAACACTGAAGCTTTCTTT | TRBD1 | TRBJ1-1 | 15 | TRBV18 | -
CASSVDVGALTDTQYF | TGTGCCAGCAGCGTAGATGTTGGTGCCCTCACAGATACGCAGTATTTT | - | TRBJ2-3 | 16 | TRBV9 | -
CASSLGQAGGVEETQYF | TGCGCCAGCAGCTTGGGTCAAGCGGGGGGTGTCGAAGAGACCCAGTACTTC | TRBD2 | TRBJ2-5 | 17 | TRBV5-1 | -
CASSYSASGYEQYF | TGTGCCAGCAGTTACTCTGCTTCAGGGTACGAGCAGTACTTC | - | TRBJ2-7 | 14 | TRBV28 | -
CASRVGAGAYNEQFF | TGTGCCAGCAGGGTGGGAGCGGGGGCATACAATGAGCAGTTCTTC | TRBD2 | TRBJ2-1 | 15 | TRBV11-2 | once
CASSPWGASGNGYEQYF | TGTGCCAGTAGTCCATGGGGCGCTAGCGGGAACGGGTACGAGCAGTACTTC | TRBD2 | TRBJ2-7 | 17 | TRBV19 | once
CATVLEVSGNTIYF | TGTGCCACGGTGTTAGAAGTCTCTGGAAACACCATATATTTT | - | TRBJ1-3 | 14 | TRBV10-3 | -
CASSPGLAQYNEQFF | TGCGCCAGCAGCCCCGGACTAGCGCAATACAATGAGCAGTTCTTC | TRBD2 | TRBJ2-1 | 15 | TRBV5-1 | once
CASSFRDFYGYTF | TGTGCCAGCAGCTTTAGGGATTTCTATGGCTACACCTTC | - | TRBJ1-2 | 13 | TRBV5-6 | -
CSVARPHYPGTSGTRSSYNEQFF | TGCAGCGTGGCGCGTCCTCATTACCCCGGGACTAGCGGAACCAGAAGCTCCTACAATGAGCAGTTCTTC | TRBD2 | TRBJ2-1 | 23 | TRBV29-1 | -
CASSRDSLMVKNIQYF | TGCGCCAGCAGCCGGGACAGCCTGATGGTCAAAAACATTCAGTACTTC | TRBD1 | TRBJ2-4 | 16 | TRBV5-1 | once
CASSESLRGLYNEQFF | TGTGCCAGCAGTGAGAGTTTGAGGGGCCTTTACAATGAGCAGTTCTTC | - | TRBJ2-1 | 16 | TRBV25-1 | -
CASPRAGELFF | TGTGCCAGCCCTCGGGCCGGGGAGCTGTTTTTT | - | TRBJ2-2 | 11 | TRBV27 | -
CSVEGSVNEQFF | TGCAGCGTTGAAGGTTCGGTCAATGAGCAGTTCTTC | - | TRBJ2-1 | 12 | TRBV29-1 | -
CSARDQVEAFF | TGCAGTGCTAGAGATCAGGTGGAAGCTTTCTTT | - | TRBJ1-1 | 11 | TRBV20-1 | few
CASSLDRLTIQYF | TGCGCCAGCAGCTTGGACAGGCTAACCATTCAGTACTTC | - | TRBJ2-4 | 13 | TRBV5-1 | -